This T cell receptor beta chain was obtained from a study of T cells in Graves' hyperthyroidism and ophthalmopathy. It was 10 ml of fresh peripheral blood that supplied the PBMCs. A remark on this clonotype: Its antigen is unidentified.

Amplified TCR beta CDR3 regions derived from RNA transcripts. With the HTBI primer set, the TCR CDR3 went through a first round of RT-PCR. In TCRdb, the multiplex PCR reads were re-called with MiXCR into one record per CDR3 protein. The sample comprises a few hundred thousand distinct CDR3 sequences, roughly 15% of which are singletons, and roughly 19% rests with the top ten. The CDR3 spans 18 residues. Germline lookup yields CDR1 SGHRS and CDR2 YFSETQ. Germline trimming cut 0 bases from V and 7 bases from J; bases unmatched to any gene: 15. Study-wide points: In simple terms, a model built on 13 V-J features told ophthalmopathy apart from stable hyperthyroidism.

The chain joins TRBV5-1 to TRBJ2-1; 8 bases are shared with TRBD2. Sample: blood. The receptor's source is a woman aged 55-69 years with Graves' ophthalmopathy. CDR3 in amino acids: CASSLGPTSAGSDNEQFF. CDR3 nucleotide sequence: TGCGCCAGCAGCTTGGGTCCGACTAGCGCGGGGAGTGATAATGAGCAGTTCTTC.